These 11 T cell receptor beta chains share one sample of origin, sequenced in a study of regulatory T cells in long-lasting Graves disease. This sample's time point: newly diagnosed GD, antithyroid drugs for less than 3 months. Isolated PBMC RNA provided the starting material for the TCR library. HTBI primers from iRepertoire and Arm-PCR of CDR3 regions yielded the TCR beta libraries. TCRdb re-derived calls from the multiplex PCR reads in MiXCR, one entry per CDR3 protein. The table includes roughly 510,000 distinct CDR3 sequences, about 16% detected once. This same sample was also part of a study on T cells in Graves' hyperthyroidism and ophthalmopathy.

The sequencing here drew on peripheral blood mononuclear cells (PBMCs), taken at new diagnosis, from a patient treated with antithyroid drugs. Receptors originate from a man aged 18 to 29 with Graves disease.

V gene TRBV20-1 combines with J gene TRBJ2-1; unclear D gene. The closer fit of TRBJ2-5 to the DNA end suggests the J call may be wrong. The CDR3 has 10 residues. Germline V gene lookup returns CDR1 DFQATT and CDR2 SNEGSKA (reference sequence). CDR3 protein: CSALLETQYF. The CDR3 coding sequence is TGCAGTGCGTTATTGGAGACCCAGTACTTC.

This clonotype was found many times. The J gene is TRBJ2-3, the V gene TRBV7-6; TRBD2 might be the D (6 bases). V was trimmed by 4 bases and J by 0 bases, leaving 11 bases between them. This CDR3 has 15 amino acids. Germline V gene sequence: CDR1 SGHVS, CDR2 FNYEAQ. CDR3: CASSSGGGSTDTQYF. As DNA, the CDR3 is TGTGCCAGCAGCTCTGGCGGAGGGAGCACAGATACGCAGTATTTT.

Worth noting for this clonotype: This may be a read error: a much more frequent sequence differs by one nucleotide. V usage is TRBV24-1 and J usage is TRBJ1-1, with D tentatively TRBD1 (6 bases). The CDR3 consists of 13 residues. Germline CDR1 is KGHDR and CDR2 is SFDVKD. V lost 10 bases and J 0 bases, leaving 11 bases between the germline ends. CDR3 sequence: CATPGHMNTEAFF. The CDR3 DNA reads TGTGCCACTCCGGGACATATGAACACTGAAGCTTTCTTT.

In DNA form, the CDR3 reads TGTGCCAGCCTATCCGGGACGGCAGTGAGAGGCTACACCTTC. Translation: CASLSGTAVRGYTF. The chain recombines TRBV28 with TRBJ1-2, with a possible D match to TRBD1 (5 bases). Looked up from germline, CDR1 is MDHEN and CDR2 is SYDVKM. Trimming left V 8 bases short and J 8 bases short, with 21 bases between. The CDR3 sequence is 14 residues long.

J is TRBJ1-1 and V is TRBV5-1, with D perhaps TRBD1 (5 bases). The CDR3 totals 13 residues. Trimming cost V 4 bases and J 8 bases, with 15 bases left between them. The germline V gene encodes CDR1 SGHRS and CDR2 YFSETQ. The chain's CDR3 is CASSLRPGEEAFF. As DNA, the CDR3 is TGCGCCAGCAGCCTTCGACCGGGGGAGGAAGCTTTCTTT. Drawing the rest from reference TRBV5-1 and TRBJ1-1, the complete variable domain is KAGVTQTPRYLIKTRGQQVTLSCSPISGHRSVSWYQQTPGQGLQFLFEYFSETQRNKGNFPGRFSGRQFSNSRSEMNVSTLELGDSALYLCASSLRPGEEAFFGQGTRLTVV.

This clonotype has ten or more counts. The chain's CDR3 is CSARDRMRGKGTEAFF. In DNA, the CDR3 is TGCAGTGCTAGAGATCGAATGCGGGGTAAGGGCACTGAAGCTTTCTTT. This chain joins TRBV20-1 and TRBJ1-1; the D is unclear. Between the trimmed V and J ends, which lost 0 bases and 4 bases, there was a span of 18 bases. Per germline, CDR1 DFQATT and CDR2 SNEGSKA (reference sequence). The CDR3 spans 16 residues.

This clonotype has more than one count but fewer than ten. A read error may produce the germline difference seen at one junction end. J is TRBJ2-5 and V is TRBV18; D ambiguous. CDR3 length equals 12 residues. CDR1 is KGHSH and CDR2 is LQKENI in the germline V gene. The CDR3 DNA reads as TGTGCCAGCTCACTGTACCAAGGGACCCAGTACTTC. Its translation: CASSLYQGTQYF.

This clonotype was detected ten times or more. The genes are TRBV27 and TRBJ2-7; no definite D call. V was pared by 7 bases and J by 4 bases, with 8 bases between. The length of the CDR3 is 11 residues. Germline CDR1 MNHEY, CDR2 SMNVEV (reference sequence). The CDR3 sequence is CASNDGYEQYF. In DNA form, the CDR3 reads TGTGCCAGCAACGACGGTTACGAGCAGTACTTC.

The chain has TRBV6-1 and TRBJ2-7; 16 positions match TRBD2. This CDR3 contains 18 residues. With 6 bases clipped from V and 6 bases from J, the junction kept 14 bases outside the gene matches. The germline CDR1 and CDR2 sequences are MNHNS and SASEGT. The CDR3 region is CASSLPTGTSGRVSEQYF. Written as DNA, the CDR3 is TGTGCCAGCAGCTTACCTACCGGGACTAGCGGGAGGGTATCCGAGCAGTACTTC.

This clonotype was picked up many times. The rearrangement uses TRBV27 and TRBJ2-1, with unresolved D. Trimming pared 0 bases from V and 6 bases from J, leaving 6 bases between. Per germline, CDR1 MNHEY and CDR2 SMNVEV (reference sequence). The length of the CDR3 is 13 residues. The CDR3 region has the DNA TGTGCCAGCAGTTTATCTGACATCAATGAGCAGTTCTTC. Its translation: CASSLSDINEQFF.

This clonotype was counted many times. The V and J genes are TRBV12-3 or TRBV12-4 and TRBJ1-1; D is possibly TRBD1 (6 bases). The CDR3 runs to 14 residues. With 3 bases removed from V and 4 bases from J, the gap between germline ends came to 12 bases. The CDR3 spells CASSFATGTTEAFF. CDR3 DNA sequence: TGTGCCAGCAGTTTCGCTACAGGGACCACTGAAGCTTTCTTT.